What follows is one TCR beta chain and its context. Antigen unknown. The assay was immunoSEQ multiplex PCR, and TCRdb's table has in-frame clones only and misses some. This table holds about 2.5 million clones, 85% to 95% found once. V shed 7 bases and J shed 5 bases, with 20 bases lying between them. Germline assignment: CDR1 MNHEY and CDR2 SVGAGI. The CDR3 spans 15 residues. The sample is drawn from a study of shared clonotypes between healthy human individuals. General study points: The generation probabilities recorded for non-shared clonotypes fell below those of clonotypes shared by all four donors. Estimated richness values were generally larger in naive subsets than in memory subsets. Shared clonotypes: about 5.3% naive CD4, about 3.3% naive CD8, around 2.4% memory CD4, 0.4% to 0.45% memory CD8. Large sequencing depth failed to make sorted-subset sequencing complete, rarefaction showed.

The chain links TRBV6-5 to TRBJ1-1; D might be TRBD1 (6 bases). This receptor was taken from a man younger than 30 in good health. Some clones in this sample may be carry-over from other donors' samples. Input material: naive CD4+ T cells from PBMCs. Stated subset: CD45RA+ positively selected. This chain's CDR3 is CASTPRGGRGTEAFF. Here the CDR3 DNA reads TGTGCCAGCACTCCTAGAGGGGGTAGAGGGACTGAAGCTTTCTTT.